The rows below give T cell receptor beta chains drawn from one sample of a study of memory CD4+ T cells and cytomegalovirus serostatus. The method was immunoSEQ multiplex PCR; TCRdb's version includes in-frame clones alone and lacks a portion of them. The table lists about 82,000 clones, approximately 84% of them singletons. Specimen: memory CD4+ T cells from blood. Receptors originate from an adult in good health and CMV-seronegative. Each CDR3 is given with its conserved first and last residue. A D gene is named only where the DNA matches it firmly. Expanded clones are given a class, and other clones once, few, many or no size at all.

d_gene: -; v_gene: TRBV14; len: 14; abundance: few; j_gene: TRBJ2-2; CDR3aa: CASSQDPRHRELFF; CDR3nt: TGTGCCAGCAGCCAAGACCCCCGGCACCGGGAGCTGTTTTTT
d_gene: -; v_gene: TRBV2; len: 15; abundance: -; j_gene: TRBJ2-3; CDR3aa: CASSNGQPGTDTQYF; CDR3nt: TGTGCCAGCAGTAACGGACAGCCGGGGACAGATACGCAGTATTTT
d_gene: -; v_gene: TRBV7-2; len: 14; abundance: few; j_gene: TRBJ1-1; CDR3aa: CASSFGQWNTEAFF; CDR3nt: TGTGCCAGCAGCTTTGGACAGTGGAACACTGAAGCTTTCTTT
d_gene: TRBD1; v_gene: TRBV5-4; len: 15; abundance: -; j_gene: TRBJ1-1; CDR3aa: CASSLPGQGDLRAFF; CDR3nt: TGTGCCAGCAGCTTGCCAGGACAGGGGGACTTGAGAGCTTTCTTT
d_gene: -; v_gene: TRBV27; len: 13; abundance: -; j_gene: TRBJ2-5; CDR3aa: CASSLRGGETQYF; CDR3nt: TGTGCCAGCAGTTTAAGGGGCGGGGAGACCCAGTACTTC
d_gene: -; v_gene: TRBV6-4; len: 15; abundance: -; j_gene: TRBJ2-5; CDR3aa: CASSEMLGEQETQYF; CDR3nt: TGTGCCAGCAGTGAGATGTTAGGGGAACAAGAGACCCAGTACTTC
d_gene: TRBD1; v_gene: TRBV5-1; len: 15; abundance: -; j_gene: TRBJ1-4; CDR3aa: CASSFGDSFNEKLFF; CDR3nt: TGCGCCAGCAGCTTCGGGGACAGTTTCAATGAAAAACTGTTTTTT
d_gene: -; v_gene: TRBV6-1; len: 14; abundance: -; j_gene: TRBJ1-1; CDR3aa: CASSALGEGTEAFF; CDR3nt: TGTGCCAGCAGTGCCCTCGGGGAGGGAACTGAAGCTTTCTTT
d_gene: -; v_gene: TRBV14; len: 15; abundance: -; j_gene: TRBJ1-2; CDR3aa: CASSQDLQGNYGYTF; CDR3nt: TGTGCCAGCAGCCAAGATCTCCAGGGAAACTATGGCTACACCTTC
d_gene: -; v_gene: TRBV2; len: 11; abundance: -; j_gene: TRBJ2-2; CDR3aa: CASSEYGELFF; CDR3nt: TGTGCCAGCAGTGAATACGGGGAGCTGTTTTTT
d_gene: -; v_gene: TRBV9; len: 12; abundance: -; j_gene: TRBJ1-1; CDR3aa: CASSAQRGQAFF; CDR3nt: TGTGCCAGCAGCGCCCAACGTGGGCAAGCTTTCTTT
d_gene: -; v_gene: TRBV19; len: 12; abundance: -; j_gene: TRBJ1-1; CDR3aa: CASSIGILGAFF; CDR3nt: TGTGCCAGTAGTATAGGGATCCTCGGAGCTTTCTTT
d_gene: TRBD1; v_gene: TRBV7-9; len: 18; abundance: once; j_gene: TRBJ1-1; CDR3aa: CASSYDGTGIGVGTEAFF; CDR3nt: TGTGCCAGCAGCTATGACGGGACAGGGATCGGAGTGGGCACTGAAGCTTTCTTT
d_gene: -; v_gene: TRBV30; len: 11; abundance: -; j_gene: TRBJ2-7; CDR3aa: CAWSAFDEQYF; CDR3nt: TGTGCCTGGAGTGCTTTTGACGAGCAGTACTTC
d_gene: -; v_gene: TRBV7-9; len: 16; abundance: many; j_gene: TRBJ1-2; CDR3aa: CASSLVPGSPNYGYTF; CDR3nt: TGTGCCAGCAGCTTAGTCCCAGGGAGCCCTAACTATGGCTACACCTTC
d_gene: TRBD1; v_gene: TRBV4-2; len: 22; abundance: -; j_gene: TRBJ2-6; CDR3aa: CASSQDLDRRQQKTSGANVLTF; CDR3nt: TGTGCCAGCAGCCAAGATCTGGACAGGCGACAACAAAAAACCTCTGGGGCCAACGTCCTGACTTTC
d_gene: -; v_gene: TRBV10-3; len: 14; abundance: -; j_gene: TRBJ1-2; CDR3aa: CAISGDGANYGYTF; CDR3nt: TGTGCCATCAGTGGGGACGGTGCTAACTATGGCTACACCTTC
d_gene: -; v_gene: TRBV2; len: 14; abundance: -; j_gene: TRBJ1-1; CDR3aa: CASSELGVNTEAFF; CDR3nt: TGTGCCAGCAGTGAACTAGGGGTTAACACTGAAGCTTTCTTT
d_gene: -; v_gene: TRBV11-2; len: 13; abundance: few; j_gene: TRBJ1-1; CDR3aa: CASSLVRNTEAFF; CDR3nt: TGTGCCAGCAGCTTAGTCCGGAACACTGAAGCTTTCTTT
d_gene: TRBD1; v_gene: TRBV12-5; len: 15; abundance: -; j_gene: TRBJ2-5; CDR3aa: CASRGHRVGRKTQYF; CDR3nt: TGTGCTAGTAGGGGGCACAGGGTAGGTCGGAAGACCCAGTACTTC
d_gene: -; v_gene: TRBV28; len: 13; abundance: -; j_gene: TRBJ2-3; CDR3aa: CASSGGHTDTQYF; CDR3nt: TGTGCCAGCAGTGGGGGGCACACAGATACGCAGTATTTT
d_gene: TRBD1; v_gene: TRBV10-3; len: 13; abundance: -; j_gene: TRBJ1-1; CDR3aa: CAISGDRATEAFF; CDR3nt: TGTGCCATCAGTGGGGACAGGGCGACTGAAGCTTTCTTT
d_gene: TRBD1; v_gene: TRBV4-2; len: 15; abundance: once; j_gene: TRBJ2-7; CDR3aa: CASSQDLDRVYEQYF; CDR3nt: TGTGCCAGCAGCCAAGATTTGGACAGGGTTTACGAGCAGTACTTC
d_gene: TRBD1; v_gene: TRBV2; len: 15; abundance: -; j_gene: TRBJ2-1; CDR3aa: CASSPGQSSYNEQFF; CDR3nt: TGTGCCAGCAGCCCGGGACAGAGCTCCTACAATGAGCAGTTCTTC
d_gene: -; v_gene: TRBV2; len: 12; abundance: -; j_gene: TRBJ1-2; CDR3aa: CASTGLSYGYTF; CDR3nt: TGTGCCAGCACAGGGCTGAGCTATGGCTACACCTTC
d_gene: TRBD1; v_gene: TRBV29-1; len: 13; abundance: -; j_gene: TRBJ1-5; CDR3aa: CSVGQGAYQPQHF; CDR3nt: TGCAGCGTTGGTCAGGGGGCGTATCAGCCCCAGCATTTT
d_gene: TRBD2; v_gene: TRBV9; len: 15; abundance: -; j_gene: TRBJ2-2; CDR3aa: CASSVASGVTGELFF; CDR3nt: TGTGCCAGCAGCGTAGCCAGCGGGGTCACCGGGGAGCTGTTTTTT
d_gene: -; v_gene: TRBV7-2; len: 15; abundance: -; j_gene: TRBJ1-6; CDR3aa: CASSFVAANNSPLHF; CDR3nt: TGTGCCAGCAGCTTCGTCGCAGCCAATAATTCACCCCTCCACTTT
d_gene: TRBD1; v_gene: TRBV9; len: 17; abundance: -; j_gene: TRBJ1-2; CDR3aa: CASSNEAHRGRADGYTF; CDR3nt: TGTGCCAGCAGCAACGAAGCCCACAGGGGGCGAGCCGATGGCTACACCTTC
d_gene: -; v_gene: TRBV28; len: 13; abundance: -; j_gene: TRBJ1-5; CDR3aa: CASSFTVDQPQHF; CDR3nt: TGTGCCAGCAGTTTTACTGTTGATCAGCCCCAGCATTTT
d_gene: -; v_gene: TRBV7-9; len: 15; abundance: few; j_gene: TRBJ2-7; CDR3aa: CASSLDQGSIHEQYF; CDR3nt: TGTGCCAGCAGCTTAGATCAGGGATCGATCCACGAGCAGTACTTC
d_gene: -; v_gene: TRBV2; len: 16; abundance: few; j_gene: TRBJ1-6; CDR3aa: CASIRDTSSYNSPLHF; CDR3nt: TGTGCCAGCATCAGGGACACGAGCTCCTATAATTCACCCCTCCACTTT
d_gene: -; v_gene: TRBV15; len: 16; abundance: -; j_gene: TRBJ1-5; CDR3aa: CATSGREVNSNQPQHF; CDR3nt: TGTGCCACCAGCGGCCGGGAAGTTAATAGCAATCAGCCCCAGCATTTT
d_gene: -; v_gene: TRBV2; len: 15; abundance: -; j_gene: TRBJ2-1; CDR3aa: CASSESGGHYNEQFF; CDR3nt: TGTGCCAGCAGTGAAAGTGGCGGACACTACAATGAGCAGTTCTTC
d_gene: -; v_gene: TRBV5-1; len: 12; abundance: once; j_gene: TRBJ1-1; CDR3aa: CASSVGDGEAFF; CDR3nt: TGCGCCAGCAGCGTTGGGGACGGTGAAGCTTTCTTT
d_gene: -; v_gene: TRBV25-1; len: 14; abundance: -; j_gene: TRBJ1-5; CDR3aa: CASSGGPSNQPQHF; CDR3nt: TGTGCCAGCAGTGGAGGCCCCTCCAATCAGCCCCAGCATTTT
d_gene: -; v_gene: TRBV11-2; len: 15; abundance: few; j_gene: TRBJ1-2; CDR3aa: CASSLDWTAGGGYTF; CDR3nt: TGTGCCAGCAGCTTAGATTGGACAGCCGGGGGTGGCTACACCTTC